This record looks at one T cell receptor (beta chain) sequence and its context. Its cognate antigen is unknown. The sample belongs to a study of CD8+CD57+ T cells in acquired aplastic anemia. About the study: Sorted CD4+ and CD8+ cells yielded DNA averaging around 3.2 ug. Study-wide results and caveats: Overlapping CD8+ CDR3 repertoires of patients and controls contained approximately 29 shared sequences. No significant patient-versus-control difference appeared in CD8+ Simpson's diversity.

Genomic DNA provided the template from which TCR beta VDJ and CDR3 profiles were obtained. Each CDR3 protein is one row after TCRdb ran MiXCR on the reads. The top ten hold roughly 8% of the sample, which has 250,000 to 300,000 distinct CDR3 sequences, around three fifths seen once. Trimming shortened V by 1 base and J by 5 bases, and 9 bases separated the two germline ends. CDR1 and CDR2 (germline): LNHNV, YYDKDF (reference sequence). The CDR3 is 13 residues long. Sample: sorted CD4+, CD8+, or CD8+CD57+ T cells (not recorded which) from PBMCs. V gene TRBV15 combines with J gene TRBJ2-7; D is unclear. This receptor was taken from a human donor with severe aplastic anemia or a healthy control (not recorded which). CDR3 coding DNA: TGTGCCACCAGCAGAGCCCTACCGGACGAGCAGTACTTC. This encodes CATSRALPDEQYF.